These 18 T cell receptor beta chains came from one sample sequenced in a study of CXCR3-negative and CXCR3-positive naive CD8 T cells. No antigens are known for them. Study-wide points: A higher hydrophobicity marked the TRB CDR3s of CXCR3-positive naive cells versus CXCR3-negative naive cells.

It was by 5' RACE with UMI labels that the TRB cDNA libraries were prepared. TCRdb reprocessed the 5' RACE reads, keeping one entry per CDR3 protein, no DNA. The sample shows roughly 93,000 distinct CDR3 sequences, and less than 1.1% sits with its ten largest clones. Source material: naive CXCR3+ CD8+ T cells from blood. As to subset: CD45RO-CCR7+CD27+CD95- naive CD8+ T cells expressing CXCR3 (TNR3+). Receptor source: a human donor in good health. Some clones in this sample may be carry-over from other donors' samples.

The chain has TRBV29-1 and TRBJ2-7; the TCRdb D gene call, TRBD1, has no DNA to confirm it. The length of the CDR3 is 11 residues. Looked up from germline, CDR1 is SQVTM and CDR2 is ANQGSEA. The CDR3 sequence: CSVLRGYEQYF.

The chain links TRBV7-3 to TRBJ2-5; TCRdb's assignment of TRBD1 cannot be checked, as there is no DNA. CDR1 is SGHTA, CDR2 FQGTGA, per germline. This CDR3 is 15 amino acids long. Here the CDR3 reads CASSFSGTPEETQYF.

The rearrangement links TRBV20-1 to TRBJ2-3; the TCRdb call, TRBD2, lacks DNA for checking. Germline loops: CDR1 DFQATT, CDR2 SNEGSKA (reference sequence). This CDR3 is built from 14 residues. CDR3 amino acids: CSAPWRSGADTQYF.

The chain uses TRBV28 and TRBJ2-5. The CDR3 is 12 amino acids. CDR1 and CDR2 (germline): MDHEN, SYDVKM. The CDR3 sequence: CATDQASETQYF.

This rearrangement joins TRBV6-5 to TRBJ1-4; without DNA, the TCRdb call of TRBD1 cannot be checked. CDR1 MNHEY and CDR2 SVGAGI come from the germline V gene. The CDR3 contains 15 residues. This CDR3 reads CASSYSRGVNEKLFF.

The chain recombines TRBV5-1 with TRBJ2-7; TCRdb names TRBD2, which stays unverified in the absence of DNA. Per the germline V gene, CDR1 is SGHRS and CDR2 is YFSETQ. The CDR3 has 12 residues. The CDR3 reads CASRLAGYEQYF.

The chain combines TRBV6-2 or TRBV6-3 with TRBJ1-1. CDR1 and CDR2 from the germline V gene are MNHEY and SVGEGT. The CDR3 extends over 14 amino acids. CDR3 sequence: CASRPDWDDTEAFF.

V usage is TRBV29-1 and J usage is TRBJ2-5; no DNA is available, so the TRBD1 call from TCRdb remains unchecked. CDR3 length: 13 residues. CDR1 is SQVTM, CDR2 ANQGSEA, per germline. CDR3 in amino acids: CSVEQGRRETQYF.

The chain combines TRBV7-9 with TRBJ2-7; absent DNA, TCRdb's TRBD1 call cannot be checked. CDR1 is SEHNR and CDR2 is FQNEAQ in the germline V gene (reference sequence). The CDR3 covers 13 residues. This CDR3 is CASSSGAPYEQYF. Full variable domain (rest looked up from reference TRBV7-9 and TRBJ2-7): DTGVSQNPRHKITKRGQNVTFRCDPISEHNRLYWYRQTLGQGPEFLTYFQNEAQLEKSRLLSDRFSAERPKGSFSTLEIQRTEQGDSAMYLCASSSGAPYEQYFGPGTRLTVT.

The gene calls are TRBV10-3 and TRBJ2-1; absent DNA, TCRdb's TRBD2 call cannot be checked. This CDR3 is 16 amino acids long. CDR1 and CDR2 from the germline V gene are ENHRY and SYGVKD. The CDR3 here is CAISAGSGNSYNEQFF.

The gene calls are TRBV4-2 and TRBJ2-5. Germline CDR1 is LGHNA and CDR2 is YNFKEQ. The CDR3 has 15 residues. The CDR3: CASSQPRQSQETQYF.

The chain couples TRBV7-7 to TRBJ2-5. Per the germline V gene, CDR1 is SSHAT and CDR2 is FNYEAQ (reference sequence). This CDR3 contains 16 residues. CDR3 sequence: CASSLIKPVRQETQYF.

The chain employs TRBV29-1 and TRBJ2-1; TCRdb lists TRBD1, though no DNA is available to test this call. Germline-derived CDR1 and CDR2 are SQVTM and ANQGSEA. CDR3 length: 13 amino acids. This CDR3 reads CSVEDDRRWEQFF.

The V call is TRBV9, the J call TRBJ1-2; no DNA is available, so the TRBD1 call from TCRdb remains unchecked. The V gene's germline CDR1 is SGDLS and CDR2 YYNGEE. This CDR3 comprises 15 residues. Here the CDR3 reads CASSGYGTANYGYTF.

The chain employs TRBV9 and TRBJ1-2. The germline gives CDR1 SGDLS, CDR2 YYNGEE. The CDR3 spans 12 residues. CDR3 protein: CASSVQAYGYTF.

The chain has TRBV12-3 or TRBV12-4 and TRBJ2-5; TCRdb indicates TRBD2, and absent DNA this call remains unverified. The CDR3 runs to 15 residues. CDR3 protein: CASSTGTSGQETQYF.

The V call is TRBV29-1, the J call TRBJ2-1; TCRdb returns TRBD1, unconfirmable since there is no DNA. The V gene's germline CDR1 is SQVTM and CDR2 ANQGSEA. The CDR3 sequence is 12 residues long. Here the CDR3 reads CSVPVWGAEQFF.

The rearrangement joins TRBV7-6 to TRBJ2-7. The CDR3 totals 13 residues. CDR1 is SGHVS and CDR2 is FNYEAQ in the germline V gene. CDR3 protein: CASSFSDSYEQYF.